The T cell receptor (beta chain) described here comes from a study of cytomegalovirus exposure and HLA in healthy donors. The CDR3 extends over 13 amino acids. V lost 7 bases to trimming and J lost 4 bases, with 13 bases between them. The germline gives CDR1 LGHNT, CDR2 FRNRAP. PCR employed 60 Vbeta and 13 Jbeta primers. Profiling relied on immunoSEQ multiplex PCR, and the TCRdb table lists in-frame clones only, not all of them. The sample holds some 150,000 clones, around 80% seen once. Donors consisted of healthy bone marrow donors. The rearrangement joins TRBV12-5 to TRBJ1-1; a weak D match, TRBD1 (5 bases). Sequencing input: PBMCs. This sequence was found in a male donor in good health and CMV-seronegative. The CDR3 here is CASVPAGTTEAFF. In DNA form, the CDR3 reads TGTGCTAGTGTCCCCGCGGGGACCACTGAAGCTTTCTTT. Combining the CDR3 with reference TRBV12-5 and TRBJ1-1 gives the whole variable domain DARVTQTPRHKVTEMGQEVTMRCQPILGHNTVFWYRQTMMQGLELLAYFRNRAPLDDSGMPKDRFSAEMPDATLATLKIQPSEPRDSAVYFCASVPAGTTEAFFGQGTRLTVV.